The clone carrying this TCR beta chain has ten or more counts. The antigen remains unidentified. The data were taken from a study of regulatory T cells in long-lasting Graves disease. Findings and limits, study-wide: Gene preferences differed: TRBV28, TRBJ1-2, TRBJ2-5 in persistent cases.

The authors built TCR beta libraries using iRepertoire HTBI primers and Arm-PCR of CDR3 regions. TCRdb passed the multiplex PCR reads through MiXCR, listing each CDR3 protein once. Of about 440,000 distinct CDR3 sequences in the sample, about 16% were seen once. This sample's time point: newly diagnosed GD, antithyroid drugs for less than 3 months. Scientists built the TCR library using RNA that was extracted from PBMCs. The CDR3 runs to 10 residues. Per germline, CDR1 LGHDT and CDR2 YNNKEL (reference sequence). With 10 bases removed from V and 5 bases from J, the gap between germline ends came to 8 bases. This sample was also put to use in a study of T cells in Graves' hyperthyroidism and ophthalmopathy. From that second work: Graves' hyperthyroidism was deemed stable absent ophthalmopathy progression within 18 months. The TCR CDR3 first-round RT-PCR relied on the HTBI primer set.

This chain uses TRBV3-1 with TRBJ2-5; D ambiguous. This receptor was taken from a woman in her twenties or thirties with Graves disease. Sequenced here: peripheral blood mononuclear cells (PBMCs), sampled at new diagnosis, from a patient treated with antithyroid drugs. The CDR3 DNA is TGTGCCACCTCGAGGGAGACCCAGTACTTC. The encoded protein is CATSRETQYF.